One sample yielded the 20 T cell receptor beta chains listed below, sequenced in a study of human T cells and chemical hapten exposure. This sample's time point: patch test 3, about 24 weeks after DPC sensitization. Treatment given: therapeutic diphenylcyclopropenone sensitization with weekly scalp DPC. MiXCR, applied by TCRdb to the RACE reads, yields one record per CDR3 protein. The data hold 50,000 to 70,000 distinct CDR3 sequences, with over 10% observed a single time. The source material was whole blood, sampled in connection with sensitization to the hapten diphenylcyclopropenone (DPC). These receptors originate from a man younger than 45 with alopecia areata. Some clones in this sample may be carry-over from other donors' samples.

The genes are TRBV3-1 and TRBJ1-5; D is ambiguous. V lost 0 bases, J lost 11 bases, and 14 bases lay in between. Germline V CDR1 and CDR2: LGHDT, YNNKEL (reference sequence). The CDR3 loop spans 14 amino acids. The CDR3 DNA follows: TGTGCCAGCAGCCAAGATGGGAACCGGGAGGCCCAGCATTTT. This translates into CASSQDGNREAQHF. The full variable domain, in which reference TRBV3-1 and TRBJ1-5 provide the parts outside the CDR3, is DTAVSQTPKYLVTQMGNDKSIKCEQNLGHDTMYWYKQDSKKFLKIMFSYNNKELIINETVPNRFSPKSPDKAHLNLHINSLELGDSAVYFCASSQDGNREAQHFGDGTRLSIL.

This chain connects TRBV9 to TRBJ1-4; D is ambiguous. The CDR3 extends over 14 amino acids. Between the trimmed V and J ends, which lost 4 bases and 8 bases, there was a span of 15 bases. Germline V gives CDR1 SGDLS, CDR2 YYNGEE. The chain's CDR3 is CASSPTSEEEKLFF. CDR3 bases: TGTGCCAGCAGCCCAACCAGTGAGGAGGAAAAACTGTTTTTT.

This clonotype was seen ten or more times. The V and J genes are TRBV7-8 and TRBJ1-2; maybe TRBD1 (5 bases). The CDR3 has 13 amino acids. Germline lookup yields CDR1 SGHVS and CDR2 FQNEAQ. Trimming removed 2 bases at V and 5 bases at J, with 9 bases between. CDR3 DNA: TGTGCCAGCAGCTTATCAGGGAGTTATGGCTACACCTTC. It codes for CASSLSGSYGYTF.

This clonotype occurred many times. The V and J genes are TRBV2 and TRBJ2-2, with D possibly matching TRBD1 (5 bases). V dropped 10 bases and J dropped 7 bases, with 10 bases sitting between them. CDR3 length equals 11 residues. The germline V gene has CDR1 SNHLY and CDR2 FYNNEI. The CDR3 region is CATRQSGELFF. CDR3 bases: TGTGCCACCAGACAGAGCGGGGAGCTGTTTTTT.

This clonotype came up many times. The chain links TRBV7-9 to TRBJ1-5; weak D call: TRBD1 (5 bases). The length of the CDR3 is 14 residues. The germline CDR1 and CDR2 sequences are SEHNR and FQNEAQ (reference sequence). V was clipped by 0 bases and J by 6 bases, with 9 bases between them. Here the CDR3 DNA reads TGTGCCAGCAGCTTAGCGGCAGGGAGTCAGCCCCAGCATTTT. It specifies CASSLAAGSQPQHF.

This clonotype was counted many times. The chain employs TRBV20-1 and TRBJ1-1, with D possibly being TRBD1 (5 bases). The CDR3 length is 12 residues. CDR1 and CDR2 from the germline V gene are DFQATT and SNEGSKA (reference sequence). The germline V and J ends were trimmed by 4 bases and 3 bases, with 9 bases remaining between them. The chain's CDR3 is CSATDMHTEAFF. In nucleotides, the CDR3 is TGCAGTGCTACGGACATGCACACTGAAGCTTTCTTT.

The V gene is TRBV7-3, the J gene TRBJ1-3; D unclear. The CDR3 is 19 residues long. Trimming removed 3 bases at V and 0 bases at J, with 21 bases between. Germline CDR1 is SGHTA and CDR2 is FQGTGA. Written as DNA, the CDR3 is TGTGCCAGCAGCTTGCATTTTCTAACGGGAGAGAGCTCTGGAAACACCATATATTTT. Its protein is CASSLHFLTGESSGNTIYF. Using reference TRBV7-3 and TRBJ1-3 for the parts outside the CDR3, the full variable domain is GAGVSQTPSNKVTEKGKYVELRCDPISGHTALYWYRQSLGQGPEFLIYFQGTGAADDSGLPNDRFFAVRPEGSVSTLKIQRTERGDSAVYLCASSLHFLTGESSGNTIYFGEGSWLTVV.

This clonotype was picked up a small number of times. J is TRBJ2-7 and V is TRBV2; D perhaps matches TRBD2 (6 bases). Germline values: CDR1 SNHLY, CDR2 FYNNEI. The CDR3 totals 12 residues. Between the trimmed V and J ends, which lost 6 bases and 5 bases, there was a span of 11 bases. CDR3 nucleotides: TGTGCCAGCAGGAGGGAGGTGAACGAGCAGTACTTC. Translation gives CASRREVNEQYF.

This clonotype was detected ten times or more. V gene TRBV20-1 combines with J gene TRBJ2-2; D is undetermined. The CDR3 spans 12 residues. Germline V lookup: CDR1 DFQATT, CDR2 SNEGSKA (reference sequence). Trimming left V 0 bases short and J 11 bases short, with 10 bases between. CDR3 sequence reads: CSARDPAHELFF. The DNA of the CDR3 is TGCAGTGCTAGAGATCCCGCGCACGAGCTGTTTTTT.

This clonotype was detected a few times. The chain employs TRBV11-2 and TRBJ2-1; D tentatively fits TRBD1 or TRBD2 (5 bases each). Germline V CDR1 and CDR2: SGHAT, FQNNGV. V was pared by 0 bases and J by 8 bases, with 11 bases between. This CDR3 has 14 residues. CDR3 region: CASSLDMRGDEQFF. DNA for the CDR3: TGTGCCAGCAGCTTAGATATGAGGGGTGATGAGCAGTTCTTC.

This clonotype was recorded at least ten times. The chain recombines TRBV20-1 with TRBJ1-2; the D gene is possibly TRBD1 (6 bases). Deletions cut 3 bases from V and 8 bases from J, with 10 bases between. The germline V gene encodes CDR1 DFQATT and CDR2 SNEGSKA (reference sequence). The CDR3 has 11 amino acids. CDR3 DNA: TGCAGTGCTAGCCAGGGGAGGGGCTACACCTTC. Translation gives CSASQGRGYTF.

This clonotype was detected many times. The rearrangement links TRBV5-5 to TRBJ2-7, with D possibly called TRBD1 or TRBD2 (5 bases each). This CDR3 comprises 15 residues. The V end lost 4 bases, the J end lost 1 base, and 15 bases lay between the germline ends. Germline V gene sequence: CDR1 SGHKS, CDR2 YYEKEE (reference sequence). The CDR3 reads CASSGTRVRSYEQYF. DNA of the CDR3: TGTGCCAGCAGCGGGACCAGGGTCAGGTCCTACGAGCAGTACTTC.

This clonotype appeared many times. This chain links TRBV27 with TRBJ1-2; D not certain. Germline CDR1 and CDR2: MNHEY and SMNVEV (reference sequence). This CDR3 comprises 15 residues. Trimming removed 7 bases from V and 5 bases from J, with 20 bases in between. CDR3 nucleotides: TGTGCCAGCACCCCCGTAGGGATTCCTTTTTATGGCTACACCTTC. Translated, it gives CASTPVGIPFYGYTF.

This chain connects TRBV20-1 to TRBJ1-2; D is possibly TRBD1 (6 bases). Trimming shortened V by 0 bases and J by 6 bases, and 14 bases separated the two germline ends. This CDR3 has 14 amino acids. Germline lookup yields CDR1 DFQATT and CDR2 SNEGSKA (reference sequence). CDR3 residues: CSARDGGGEDGYTF. The CDR3 DNA follows: TGCAGTGCTAGAGATGGGGGCGGGGAGGATGGCTACACCTTC.

The table lists this clonotype with a few counts. V gene TRBV29-1 combines with J gene TRBJ1-5, with D tentatively TRBD1 (5 bases). V dropped 4 bases and J dropped 0 bases, with 7 bases sitting between them. This CDR3 is built from 13 residues. Germline V lookup: CDR1 SQVTM, CDR2 ANQGSEA. Here the CDR3 reads CSVGTHSNQPQHF. The DNA of the CDR3 is TGCAGCGTTGGGACACATAGCAATCAGCCCCAGCATTTT.

The chain has TRBV7-9 and TRBJ1-5; no clear D. The CDR3 spans 14 residues. V gave up 1 base and J gave up 4 bases, with 8 bases separating them. The germline CDR1 and CDR2 sequences are SEHNR and FQNEAQ (reference sequence). CDR3 residues: CASSLGGWNQPQHF. CDR3 sequence (DNA): TGTGCCAGCAGCTTAGGGGGTTGGAATCAGCCCCAGCATTTT.

Note on this clonotype: A much larger clone lies one base from this, so it may be a read error. J is TRBJ2-1 and V is TRBV7-7; D is unclear. Looked up from germline, CDR1 is SSHAT and CDR2 is FNYEAQ (reference sequence). This CDR3 has 19 residues. CDR3 in DNA: TGTGCTAGCAGCTTAGTGGTGGACGACCAGAGGAGTCCCTACAATGAGCAGTTCTTC. This codes for CASSLVVDDQRSPYNEQFF.

This clonotype has at least ten counts. The chain recombines TRBV20-1 with TRBJ2-4; possibly TRBD1 for D (6 bases). The germline V gene encodes CDR1 DFQATT and CDR2 SNEGSKA (reference sequence). The V gene lost 0 bases and the J gene lost 1 base, with 22 bases spanning the gap. The length of the CDR3 is 19 residues. The CDR3 DNA sequence: TGCAGTGCTAGAGATCAAGAGCGGCTCCAGAGGGGGGCCAAAAACATTCAGTACTTC. It is translated as CSARDQERLQRGAKNIQYF.

The chain carries TRBV5-1 and TRBJ2-3, with D unclear. The germline V and J ends were trimmed by 0 bases and 4 bases, with 6 bases remaining between them. Germline values: CDR1 SGHRS, CDR2 YFSETQ. This CDR3 is built from 13 residues. CDR3 sequence reads: CASSLVPSDTQYF. The CDR3 DNA is TGCGCCAGCAGCTTGGTTCCGTCAGATACGCAGTATTTT.

This clonotype appeared many times. J is TRBJ2-7 and V is TRBV15; 7 positions agree with TRBD1. The CDR3 sequence is 13 residues long. Germline loops: CDR1 LNHNV, CDR2 YYDKDF (reference sequence). Trimming removed 7 bases from V and 1 base from J; junction bases left unmatched: 4. CDR3 bases: TGTGCCACCAAGACGGGACAGTCCTACGAGCAGTACTTC. This encodes CATKTGQSYEQYF.